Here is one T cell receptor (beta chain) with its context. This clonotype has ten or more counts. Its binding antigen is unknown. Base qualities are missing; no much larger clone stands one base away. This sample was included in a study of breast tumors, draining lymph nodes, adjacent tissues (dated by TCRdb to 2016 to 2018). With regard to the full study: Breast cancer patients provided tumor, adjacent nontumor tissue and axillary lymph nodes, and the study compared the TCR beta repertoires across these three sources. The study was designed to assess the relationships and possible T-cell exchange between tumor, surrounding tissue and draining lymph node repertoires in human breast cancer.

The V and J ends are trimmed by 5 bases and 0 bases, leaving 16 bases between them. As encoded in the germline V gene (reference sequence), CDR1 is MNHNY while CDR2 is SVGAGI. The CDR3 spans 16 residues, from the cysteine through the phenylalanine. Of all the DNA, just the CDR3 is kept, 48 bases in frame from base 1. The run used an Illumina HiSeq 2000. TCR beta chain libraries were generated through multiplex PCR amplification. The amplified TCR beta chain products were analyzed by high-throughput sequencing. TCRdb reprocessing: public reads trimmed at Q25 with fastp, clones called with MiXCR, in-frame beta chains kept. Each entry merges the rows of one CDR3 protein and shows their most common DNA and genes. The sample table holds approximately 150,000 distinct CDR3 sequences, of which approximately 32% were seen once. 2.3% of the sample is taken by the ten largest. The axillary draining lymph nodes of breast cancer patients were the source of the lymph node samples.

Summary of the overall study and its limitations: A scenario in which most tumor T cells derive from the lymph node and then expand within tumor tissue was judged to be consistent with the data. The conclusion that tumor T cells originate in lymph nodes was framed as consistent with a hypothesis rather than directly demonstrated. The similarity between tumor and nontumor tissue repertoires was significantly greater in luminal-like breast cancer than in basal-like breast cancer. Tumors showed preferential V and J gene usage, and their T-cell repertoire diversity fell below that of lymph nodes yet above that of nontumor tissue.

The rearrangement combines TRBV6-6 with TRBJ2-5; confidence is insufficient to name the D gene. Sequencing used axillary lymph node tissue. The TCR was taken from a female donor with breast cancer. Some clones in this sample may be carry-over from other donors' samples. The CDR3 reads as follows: CASSHRADEYQETQYF. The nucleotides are TGTGCCAGCAGTCATAGGGCAGACGAGTACCAAGAGACCCAGTACTTC.